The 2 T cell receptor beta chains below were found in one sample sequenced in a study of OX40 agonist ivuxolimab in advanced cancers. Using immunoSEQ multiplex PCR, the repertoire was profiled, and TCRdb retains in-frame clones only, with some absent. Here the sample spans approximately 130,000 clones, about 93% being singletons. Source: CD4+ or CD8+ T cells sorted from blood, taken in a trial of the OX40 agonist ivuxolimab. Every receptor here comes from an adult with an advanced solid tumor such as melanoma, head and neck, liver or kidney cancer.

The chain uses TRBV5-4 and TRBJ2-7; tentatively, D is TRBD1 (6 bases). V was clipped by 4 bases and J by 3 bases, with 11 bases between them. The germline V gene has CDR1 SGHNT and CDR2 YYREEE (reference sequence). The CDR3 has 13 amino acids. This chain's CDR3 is CASSTGTNYEQYF. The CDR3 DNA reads TGTGCCAGCAGCACCGGGACAAACTACGAGCAGTACTTC.

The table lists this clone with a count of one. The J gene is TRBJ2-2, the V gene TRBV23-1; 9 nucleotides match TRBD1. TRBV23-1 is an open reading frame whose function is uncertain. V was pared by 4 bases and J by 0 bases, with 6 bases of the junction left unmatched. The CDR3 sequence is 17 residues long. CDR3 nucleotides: TGCGCCAGCAGTCTCACGCGGACAGGGGCGAACACCGGGGAGCTGTTTTTT. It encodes CASSLTRTGANTGELFF.